This TCR beta chain came from a study of blood T cell repertoires in COVID-19. Study-wide background: Specimens from acute and convalescent COVID-19 originated in the United States, Italy and Spain. The cDNA or gDNA used as material had been derived from T cells, B-cell-depleted T cells, or PBMCs.

Per the germline V gene, CDR1 is DFQATT and CDR2 is SNEGSKA (reference sequence). Trimming pared 3 bases from V and 6 bases from J, leaving 11 bases between. The CDR3 contains 12 residues. Under the authors' procedure: Reference gene primers were amplified, and this amplification served to estimate nucleated cell counts. Sequencing was performed with immunoSEQ multiplex PCR; in TCRdb, only in-frame clones are kept and a portion is missing. The V and J calls and clone size come from that table; D and trimming were worked out from the DNA. Counted here are around 130,000 clones, roughly four fifths occurring once; the ten biggest clones make up about 12%.

V is TRBV20-1 and J is TRBJ1-2; D remains unclear. The clonotype comes from a woman aged 55-69 years with acute or convalescent COVID-19. Specimen: peripheral blood. CDR3 nucleotides: TGCAGTGCTAGTCCACAGACCCATGGCTACACCTTC. Protein sequence: CSASPQTHGYTF.